This TCR beta chain was identified in a study of blood T cell repertoires in COVID-19. Study details: Sites in the United States, Italy and Spain provided acute and convalescent COVID-19 samples. T cells, B-cell-depleted T cells, or PBMCs supplied cDNA or gDNA.

Germline CDR1 reads ENHRY; CDR2 reads SYGVKD. The CDR3 spans 17 residues. The trim removed 2 bases at V and 6 bases at J, leaving 14 bases unmatched. Original processing methods: Nucleated cell number was recorded as an estimate derived from reference gene primer amplification. Clones were sequenced by immunoSEQ multiplex PCR, and TCRdb holds only the in-frame ones, with some missing. V and J calls and clone size are as listed in that table; D and trimming were resolved from the DNA. The sample records 150,000 to 200,000 clones, roughly 84% being singletons. This clone showed up just once. The chain carries TRBV10-3 and TRBJ2-7; TRBD2 aligns across 9 bases. The clonotype was recovered from a woman older than 75 with active or convalescent COVID-19. Sample: peripheral blood. The CDR3 coding sequence is TGTGCCATCAGTGAGCCATTAATAGCGGGAGCCTTGTCCGAGCAGTACTTC. This sequence encodes CAISEPLIAGALSEQYF.